This TCR beta chain was found in a study of blood T cell repertoires in COVID-19 (dated by TCRdb to 2018 to 2021). Looking at the study overall: Collaborator samples came from the United States, Italy and Spain and covered acute and convalescent phases of COVID-19. The material from the prospective study consisted of cDNA or gDNA derived from T cells, B-cell-depleted T cells, or PBMCs. Sample metadata almost always included a de-identified subject ID, COVID-19 status, age in years and sex. Samples came from the ongoing ImmuneRACE study (first 160 participants) plus 1,254 subjects from 6 global collaborators. Subjects who had been exposed to COVID-19, were actively infected with it, or had recovered from it provided the deeply sampled blood TCRbeta repertoires that made up the dataset. The repertoires were released in a freely available public database intended as a resource for research on the immune response to SARS-CoV-2. HLA class I and class II types, where available, came from metadata supplied by the sample provider rather than from assay-based typing. On the study overall, not on this receptor specifically: Clinical and demographic metadata were provided uncurated, with the amount varying by source and participant.

Samples from volunteer blood donors who had recovered from COVID-19 were contributed by a second Seattle source. The collaborating institutions used their own protocols to collect whole blood in K2EDTA tubes. For TCRbeta analysis, collaborators shipped samples as frozen whole blood, isolated PBMCs, or DNA extracted from either of those sample types. Inclusive of the bounding cysteine and phenylalanine, the CDR3 is 14 residues long. Only the CDR3 DNA is retained, 42 bases long and in frame from the first base. Looking up the germline V gene (reference sequence) yields CDR1 SEHNR and CDR2 FQNEAQ. Trimming accounts for 5 bases at V and 5 bases at J, while the number of junction bases matched to no gene is 6. Of note for this clone: This clone's antigen is unknown. Nothing much larger sits one base from this clone, and base qualities are not available.

TCRbeta CDR3 regions were amplified from genomic DNA by means of the immunoSEQ Assay, a bias-controlled multiplex PCR. In the source study's methods: The number of nucleated cells in each sample was estimated by amplification of reference gene primers within the assay. Sequence reads were collapsed and filtered to measure the absolute abundance of every unique TCRbeta CDR3 rearrangement. Productive Simpson clonality was computed per sample as the square root of Simpson's diversity index over productive rearrangements. In TCRdb, the immuneACCESS table is reduced to in-frame sequences with V and J assigned. These tables do not hold every clone; where another copy was compared, an unresolved V gene accounts for under half, and the others remain unexplained. The V and J calls and clone size come from that table; D and trimming were worked out from the DNA. Within this sample are under 250,000 clones, with 84% of them counted one time only. The ten largest clones add up to less than 2% of the sample.

Sequencing was carried out using peripheral blood. This chain joins TRBV7-9 to TRBJ2-5; the central 9 bases match TRBD2. The sequence was collected from a woman in her 40s who had recovered from COVID-19. The DNA sequence is TGTGCCAGCAGCCCTGGACTAGCGAGGGAGACCCAGTACTTC. Its translation reads: CASSPGLARETQYF.